One T cell receptor (beta chain) is described in this entry. The target antigen is unknown. TCRdb keeps only in-frame clones here, not all; method: immunoSEQ multiplex PCR. The sample lists 100,000 to 120,000 clones; roughly 90% were seen once. This sample is part of a study of T cell responses to AZD1222 COVID-19 vaccine. Overall study results and limits: Regions 160-218 and 743-854 dominated among vaccine-associated CD4 TCRs spanning spike. Every sample of the repertoires postdated the peak T cell response. The reported proportion of spike-specific TCRs targeting unmutated variant regions was nearly half.

V trimming: 3 bases; J trimming: 6 bases; junction bases outside the gene matches: 4. The germline gives CDR1 SGHRS, CDR2 YFSETQ. The CDR3 length is 13 residues. The sample in question was peripheral blood, obtained 28 days after the second AZD1222 dose. The V gene is TRBV5-1, the J gene TRBJ2-7; 9 bases match TRBD1. This receptor was obtained from an adult who received the AZD1222 COVID-19 vaccine. CDR3 nucleotide sequence: TGCGCCAGCAGCTGGGGACAGGGCGCCGAGCAGTACTTC. Amino acids: CASSWGQGAEQYF. The full variable domain, with the rest looked up from reference TRBV5-1 and TRBJ2-7, is KAGVTQTPRYLIKTRGQQVTLSCSPISGHRSVSWYQQTPGQGLQFLFEYFSETQRNKGNFPGRFSGRQFSNSRSEMNVSTLELGDSALYLCASSWGQGAEQYFGPGTRLTVT.